This TCR beta chain was obtained from a study of CD8+ T cells in alopecia areata. Notes on the study in general: The treated group had a single nonresponder, limiting CD8+ expansion-response conclusions. Many expanded lesional clones persisted in scalp and blood during tofacitinib treatment.

The CDR3 sequence is 12 residues long. Germline V gene data show CDR1 as GTSNPN and CDR2 as SVGIG (reference sequence). Trimming pared 0 bases from V and 3 bases from J, leaving 5 bases between. Sequencing used cDNA as its template, made by extracting RNA and reverse transcribing it. TCRdb keeps only in-frame clones here, not all; method: immunoSEQ multiplex PCR. The sample consists of about 180,000 clones, about 53% of them appearing once. The treatment was: oral pan-JAK inhibitor, 5-10 mg twice daily. As to this clone: Its specificity is not known. Other DNA variants within this sample encode the same CDR3.

This sequence joins TRBV30 and TRBJ1-1; the D is unclear. The receptor was derived from a human donor with alopecia areata. The sample in question was CD8+ T cells sorted from blood, obtained at week 24, from a patient treated with tofacitinib. The CDR3 sequence: CAWSVSDTEAFF. CDR3 DNA: TGTGCCTGGAGTGTCTCGGACACTGAAGCTTTCTTT.